This TCR beta chain was retrieved from a study of OX40 agonist ivuxolimab in advanced cancers. Across the whole study: An agonistic human IgG2 monoclonal antibody against OX40 (CD134) was given. Past anti-PD-1, anti-PD-L1 or anti-CTLA-4 therapy was accepted, and roughly 37% had received some. One patient with hepatocellular carcinoma and two with cutaneous melanoma, three in all, had partial responses.

This clone appeared a single time. No antigen is known for it. Study results and caveats: Both CD4+ and CD8+ T cell populations in blood had undergone clonal expansion by week 6 at 0.1 to 3.0 mg/kg.

V lost 7 bases and J lost 5, with 13 bases in between. In germline, CDR1 is SGHAT, CDR2 FQNNGV. The CDR3 spans 13 residues. The protocol was immunoSEQ multiplex PCR, while the TCRdb copy is restricted to in-frame clones and leaves out a portion. Of approximately 70,000 clones listed, 70% to 90% are singletons. The chain recombines TRBV11-2 with TRBJ2-3; tentatively, D is TRBD2 (6 bases). The sample in question was CD4+ or CD8+ T cells sorted from blood, obtained in a trial of the OX40 agonist ivuxolimab. The TCR sequence derives from an adult with an advanced solid tumor such as melanoma, head and neck, liver or kidney cancer. The CDR3 reads CASNRGGLDTQYF. The CDR3 region has the DNA TGTGCCAGCAATCGCGGAGGGTTAGATACGCAGTATTTT.